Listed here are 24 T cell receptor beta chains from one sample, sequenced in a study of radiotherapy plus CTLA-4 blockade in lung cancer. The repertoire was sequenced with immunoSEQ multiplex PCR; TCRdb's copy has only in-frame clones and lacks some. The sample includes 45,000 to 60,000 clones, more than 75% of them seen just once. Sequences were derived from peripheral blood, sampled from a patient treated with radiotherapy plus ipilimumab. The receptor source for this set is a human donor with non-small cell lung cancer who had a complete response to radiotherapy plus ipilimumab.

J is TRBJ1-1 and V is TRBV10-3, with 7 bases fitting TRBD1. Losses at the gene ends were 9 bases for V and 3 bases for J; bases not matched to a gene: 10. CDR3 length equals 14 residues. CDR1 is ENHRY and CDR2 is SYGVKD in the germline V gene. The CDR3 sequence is CAMGGQRGDTEAFF. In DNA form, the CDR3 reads TGTGCCATGGGGGGACAGCGGGGGGACACTGAAGCTTTCTTT.

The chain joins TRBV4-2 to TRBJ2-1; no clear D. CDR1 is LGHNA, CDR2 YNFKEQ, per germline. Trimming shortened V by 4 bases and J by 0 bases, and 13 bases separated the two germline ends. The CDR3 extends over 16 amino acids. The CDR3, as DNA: TGTGCCAGCAGCCTTTTCCCCTCTAGCTCCTACAATGAGCAGTTCTTC. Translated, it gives CASSLFPSSSYNEQFF.

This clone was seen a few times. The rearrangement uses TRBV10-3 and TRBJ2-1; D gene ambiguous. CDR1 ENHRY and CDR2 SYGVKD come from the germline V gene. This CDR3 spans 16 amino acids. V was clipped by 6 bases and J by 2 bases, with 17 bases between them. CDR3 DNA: TGTGCCATCAGATCGCCGCGAGGCGCCACCTACAATGAGCAGTTCTTC. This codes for CAIRSPRGATYNEQFF.

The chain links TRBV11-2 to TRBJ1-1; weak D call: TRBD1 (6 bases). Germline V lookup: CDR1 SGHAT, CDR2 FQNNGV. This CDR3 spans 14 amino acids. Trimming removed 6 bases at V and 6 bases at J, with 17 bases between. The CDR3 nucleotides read TGTGCCAGCAGGATAGACAGGTCTAGCCCTGAAGCTTTCTTT. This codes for CASRIDRSSPEAFF. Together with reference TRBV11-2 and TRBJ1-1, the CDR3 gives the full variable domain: EAGVAQSPRYKIIEKRQSVAFWCNPISGHATLYWYQQILGQGPKLLIQFQNNGVVDDSQLPKDRFSAERLKGVDSTLKIQPAKLEDSAVYLCASRIDRSSPEAFFGQGTRLTVV.

The CDR3 bases are TGTGCCAGCAGCTTGGTGGCGGGAGTTAGCGATGAGCAGTTCTTC. Amino acid sequence: CASSLVAGVSDEQFF. This chain connects TRBV5-6 to TRBJ2-1, with 7 bases aligning to TRBD2. The CDR3 is 15 amino acids. Per germline, CDR1 SGHDT and CDR2 YYEEEE. J lost 8 bases, V lost 0 bases, and 8 bases had no gene match.

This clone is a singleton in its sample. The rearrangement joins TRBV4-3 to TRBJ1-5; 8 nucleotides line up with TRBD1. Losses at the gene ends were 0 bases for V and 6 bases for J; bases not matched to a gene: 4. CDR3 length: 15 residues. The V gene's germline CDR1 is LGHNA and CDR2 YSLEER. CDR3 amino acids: CASSQEQGGGQPQHF. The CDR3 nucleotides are TGCGCCAGCAGCCAAGAACAGGGGGGGGGTCAGCCCCAGCATTTT.

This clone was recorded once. This chain's CDR3 is CASSHMKILIPGELFF. The CDR3 coding sequence is TGCGCCAGCAGTCACATGAAGATTCTGATTCCCGGGGAGCTGTTTTTT. The V gene is TRBV4-1, the J gene TRBJ2-2; D unresolved. In germline, CDR1 is MGHRA, CDR2 YSYEKL. The CDR3 is made up of 16 amino acids. Trimming removed 6 bases from V and 6 bases from J, with 20 bases in between.

The CDR3 sequence: CASSYSPRQGYGYTF. CDR3 DNA sequence: TGTGCCAGCAGTTATTCCCCGAGGCAGGGCTATGGCTACACCTTC. The chain has TRBV6-5 and TRBJ1-2; D may be TRBD1 (5 bases). The CDR3 runs 15 residues. V shed 3 bases and J shed 4 bases, with 15 bases lying between them. Germline V gives CDR1 MNHEY, CDR2 SVGAGI.

The CDR3 is CAIRDPGLAGHEQFF. The CDR3 coding sequence is TGTGCCATCAGAGACCCGGGACTAGCGGGCCATGAGCAGTTCTTC. This rearrangement joins TRBV10-3 to TRBJ2-1; the match to TRBD2 covers 12 bases. Losses at the gene ends were 6 bases for V and 8 bases for J; bases not matched to a gene: 8. This CDR3 region has 15 residues. Germline V gene lookup returns CDR1 ENHRY and CDR2 SYGVKD.

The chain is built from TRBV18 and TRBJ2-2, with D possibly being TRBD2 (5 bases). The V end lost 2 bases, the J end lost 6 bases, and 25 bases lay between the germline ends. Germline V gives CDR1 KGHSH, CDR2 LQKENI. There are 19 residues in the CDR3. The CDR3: CASSPFSPLSGTTPGELFF. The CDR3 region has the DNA TGTGCCAGCTCACCATTCTCCCCCCTAAGCGGCACGACCCCCGGGGAGCTGTTTTTT.

CDR3 loop: CASSESIHQPQHF. In DNA, the CDR3 is TGCGCCAGCAGTGAGTCCATACACCAGCCCCAGCATTTT. V is TRBV10-1 and J is TRBJ1-5; D uncertain. Looked up from germline, CDR1 is WNHNN and CDR2 is SYGVQD (reference sequence). The CDR3 consists of 13 residues. Between the trimmed V and J ends, which lost 0 bases and 7 bases, there was a span of 7 bases.

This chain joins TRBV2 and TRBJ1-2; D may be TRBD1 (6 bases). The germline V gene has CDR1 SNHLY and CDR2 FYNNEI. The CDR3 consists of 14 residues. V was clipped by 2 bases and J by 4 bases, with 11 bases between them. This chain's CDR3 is CASSEQGRGYGYTF. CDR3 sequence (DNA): TGTGCCAGCAGTGAACAAGGCAGGGGCTATGGCTACACCTTC.

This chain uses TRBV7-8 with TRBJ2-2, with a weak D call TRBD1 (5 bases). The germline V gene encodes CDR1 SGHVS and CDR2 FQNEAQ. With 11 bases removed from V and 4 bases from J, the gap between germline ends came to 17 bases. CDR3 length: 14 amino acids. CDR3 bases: TGTGCCCCTAGGGGTCGGGTAGTCACCGGGGAGCTGTTTTTT. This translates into CAPRGRVVTGELFF. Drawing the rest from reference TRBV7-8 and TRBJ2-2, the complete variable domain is GAGVSQSPRYKVAKRGQDVALRCDPISGHVSLFWYQQALGQGPEFLTYFQNEAQLDKSGLPSDRFFAERPEGSVSTLKIQRTQQEDSAVYLCAPRGRVVTGELFFGEGSRLTVL.

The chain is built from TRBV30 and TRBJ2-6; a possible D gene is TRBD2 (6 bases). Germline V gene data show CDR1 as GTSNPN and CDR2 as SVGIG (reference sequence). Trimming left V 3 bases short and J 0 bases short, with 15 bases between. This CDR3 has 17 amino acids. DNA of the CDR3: TGTGCCTGGAGGAAGGGTAGCGGCCTCTCTGGGGCCAACGTCCTGACTTTC. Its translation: CAWRKGSGLSGANVLTF. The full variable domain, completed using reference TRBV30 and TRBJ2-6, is SQTIHQWPATLVQPVGSPLSLECTVEGTSNPNLYWYRQAAGRGLQLLFYSVGIGQISSEVPQNLSASRPQDRQFILSSKKLLLSDSGFYLCAWRKGSGLSGANVLTFGAGSRLTVL.

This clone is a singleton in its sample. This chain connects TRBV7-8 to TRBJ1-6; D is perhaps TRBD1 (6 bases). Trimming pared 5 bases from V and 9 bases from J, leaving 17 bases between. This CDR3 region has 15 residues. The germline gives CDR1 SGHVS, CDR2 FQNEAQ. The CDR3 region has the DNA TGTGCCAGCAGCCCCCAGGGGACGGCTGGTTCACCCCTCCACTTT. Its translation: CASSPQGTAGSPLHF.

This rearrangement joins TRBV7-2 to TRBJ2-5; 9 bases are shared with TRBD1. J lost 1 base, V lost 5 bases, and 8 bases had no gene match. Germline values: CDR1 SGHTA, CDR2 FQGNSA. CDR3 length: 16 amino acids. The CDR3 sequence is CASSPRTGASQETQYF. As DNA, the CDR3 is TGTGCCAGCAGCCCGAGGACAGGGGCAAGCCAAGAGACCCAGTACTTC.

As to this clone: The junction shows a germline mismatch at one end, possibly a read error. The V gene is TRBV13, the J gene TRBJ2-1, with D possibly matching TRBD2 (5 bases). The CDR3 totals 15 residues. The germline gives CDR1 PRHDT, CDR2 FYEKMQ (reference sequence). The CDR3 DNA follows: TGTGCCAGCAATGCAGCGGTTACAAGCTACAATGAGCAGCTCTTC. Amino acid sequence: CASNAAVTSYNEQLF.

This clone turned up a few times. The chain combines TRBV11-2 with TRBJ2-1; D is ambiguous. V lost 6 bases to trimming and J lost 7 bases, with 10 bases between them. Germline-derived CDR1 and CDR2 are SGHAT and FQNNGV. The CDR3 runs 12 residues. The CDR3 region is CASSLNRNEQFF. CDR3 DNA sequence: TGTGCCAGCAGTCTTAACCGGAATGAGCAGTTCTTC. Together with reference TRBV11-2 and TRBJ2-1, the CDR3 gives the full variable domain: EAGVAQSPRYKIIEKRQSVAFWCNPISGHATLYWYQQILGQGPKLLIQFQNNGVVDDSQLPKDRFSAERLKGVDSTLKIQPAKLEDSAVYLCASSLNRNEQFFGPGTRLTVL.

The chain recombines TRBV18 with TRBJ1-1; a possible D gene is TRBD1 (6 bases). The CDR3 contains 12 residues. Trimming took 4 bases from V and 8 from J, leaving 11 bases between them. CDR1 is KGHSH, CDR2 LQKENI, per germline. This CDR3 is CASSQTGTEAFF. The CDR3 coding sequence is TGTGCCAGCTCACAGACAGGTACAGAAGCTTTCTTT.

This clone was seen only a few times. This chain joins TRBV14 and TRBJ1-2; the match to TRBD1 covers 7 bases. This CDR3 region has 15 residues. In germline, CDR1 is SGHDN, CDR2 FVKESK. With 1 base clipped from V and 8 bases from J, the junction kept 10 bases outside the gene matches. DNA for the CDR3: TGTGCCAGCAGCCAAGTAGGGGGCGCCGTAGGAGGCTACACCTTC. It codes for CASSQVGGAVGGYTF.

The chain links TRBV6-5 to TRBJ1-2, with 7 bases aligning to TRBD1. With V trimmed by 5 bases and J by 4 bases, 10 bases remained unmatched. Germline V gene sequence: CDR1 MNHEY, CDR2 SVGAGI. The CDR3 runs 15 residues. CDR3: CASSGTGRGPYGYTF. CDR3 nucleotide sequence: TGTGCCAGCAGTGGGACCGGGAGGGGGCCCTATGGCTACACCTTC.

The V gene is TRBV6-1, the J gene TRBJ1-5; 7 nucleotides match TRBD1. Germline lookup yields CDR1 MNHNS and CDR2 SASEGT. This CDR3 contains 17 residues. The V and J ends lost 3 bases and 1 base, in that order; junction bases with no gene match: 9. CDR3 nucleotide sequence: TGTGCCAGCAGTGATACCACTAAGGGACAGAGCAATCAGCCCCAGCATTTT. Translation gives CASSDTTKGQSNQPQHF.

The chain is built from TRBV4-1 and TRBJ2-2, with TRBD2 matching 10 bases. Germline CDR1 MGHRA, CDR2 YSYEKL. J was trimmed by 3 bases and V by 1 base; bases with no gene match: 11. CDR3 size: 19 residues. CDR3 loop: CASSQVYSRTSGDTGELFF. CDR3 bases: TGCGCCAGCAGCCAAGTCTATAGTAGGACTAGCGGCGACACCGGGGAGCTGTTTTTT.

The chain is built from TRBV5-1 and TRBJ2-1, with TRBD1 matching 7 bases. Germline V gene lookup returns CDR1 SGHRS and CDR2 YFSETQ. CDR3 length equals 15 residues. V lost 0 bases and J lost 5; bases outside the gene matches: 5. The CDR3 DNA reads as TGCGCCAGCAGCTTGGAGGGGGCCGTGAACAATGAGCAGTTCTTC. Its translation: CASSLEGAVNNEQFF.